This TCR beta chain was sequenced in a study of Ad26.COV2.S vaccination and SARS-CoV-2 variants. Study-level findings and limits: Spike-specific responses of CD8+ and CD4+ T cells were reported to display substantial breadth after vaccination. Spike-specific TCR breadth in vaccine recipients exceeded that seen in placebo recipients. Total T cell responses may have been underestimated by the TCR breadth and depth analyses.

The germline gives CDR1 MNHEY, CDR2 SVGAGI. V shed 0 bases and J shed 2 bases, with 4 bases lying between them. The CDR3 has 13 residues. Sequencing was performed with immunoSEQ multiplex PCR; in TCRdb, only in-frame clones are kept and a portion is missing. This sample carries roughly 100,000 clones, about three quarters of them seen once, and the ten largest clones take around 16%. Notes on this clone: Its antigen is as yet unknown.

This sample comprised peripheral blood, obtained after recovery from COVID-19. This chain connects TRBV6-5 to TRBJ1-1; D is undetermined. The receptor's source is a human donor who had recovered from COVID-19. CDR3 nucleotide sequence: TGTGCCAGCAGTTACTCAGATAACACTGAAGCTTTCTTT. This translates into CASSYSDNTEAFF.